The rows below give T cell receptor beta chains drawn from one sample of a study of CD8+CD57+ T cells in acquired aplastic anemia. TCRdb re-analysed the reads in MiXCR, keeping a single row per CDR3 protein. In the table there are some 140,000 distinct CDR3 sequences, 35% to 50% of which are singletons. The sequenced sample was sorted CD4+, CD8+, or CD8+CD57+ T cells (not recorded which) from PBMCs. The receptors here all came from a human donor in good health, serving as a control. Both conserved end residues are part of each CDR3.

J | V | CDR3
TRBJ2-1 | TRBV27 | CASRGGSGGSYNEQFF
TRBJ2-5 | TRBV15 | CATSREQESRETQYF
TRBJ2-1 | TRBV27 | CASSPRTSGTLPYNEQFF
TRBJ2-5 | TRBV12-3/TRBV12-4 | CASSPSGGKTQYF
TRBJ1-5 | TRBV6-1 | CASSVRRERERQPQHF
TRBJ2-3 | TRBV7-6 | CASSGWTSGTDTQYF
TRBJ1-2 | TRBV29-1 | CSSSRTTGGYTF
TRBJ1-6 | TRBV10-3 | CASSYTTGAPSPLHF
TRBJ2-1 | TRBV5-1 | CASNQGGSYNEQFF
TRBJ1-2 | TRBV19 | CASSIAQAYYGYTF
TRBJ1-5 | TRBV10-3 | CAIRAGMNQPQHF
TRBJ2-7 | TRBV7-8 | CASSLKLAGGYEQYF
TRBJ1-2 | TRBV2 | CASFRDRGRGGYTF
TRBJ1-4 | TRBV12-3/TRBV12-4 | CASSFTHGQNSIVRVKLFF
TRBJ1-1 | TRBV4-1 | CASSQGPGMNTEAFF
TRBJ1-2 | TRBV7-9 | CARSKGQADYGYTF
TRBJ1-5 | TRBV3-1 | CASSKGGGRNQPQHF
TRBJ1-6 | TRBV9 | CASSVDGGRGSPLHF